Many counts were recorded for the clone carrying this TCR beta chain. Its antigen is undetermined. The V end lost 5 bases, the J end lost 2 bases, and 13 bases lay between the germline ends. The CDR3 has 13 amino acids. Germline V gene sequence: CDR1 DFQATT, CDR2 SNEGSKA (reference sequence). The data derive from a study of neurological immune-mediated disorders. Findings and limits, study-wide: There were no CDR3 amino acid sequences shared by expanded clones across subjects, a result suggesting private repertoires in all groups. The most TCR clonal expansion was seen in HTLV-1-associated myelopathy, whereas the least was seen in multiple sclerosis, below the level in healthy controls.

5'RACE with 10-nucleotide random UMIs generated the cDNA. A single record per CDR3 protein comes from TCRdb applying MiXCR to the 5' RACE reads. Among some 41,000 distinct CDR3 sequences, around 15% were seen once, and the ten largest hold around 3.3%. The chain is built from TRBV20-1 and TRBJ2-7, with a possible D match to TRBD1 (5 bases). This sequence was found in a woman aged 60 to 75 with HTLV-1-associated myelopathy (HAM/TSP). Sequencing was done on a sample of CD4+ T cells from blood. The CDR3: CSASRTITYEQYF. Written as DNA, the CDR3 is TGCAGTGCTTCCCGGACAATCACCTACGAGCAGTACTTC.